Listed below are T cell receptor beta chains from one sample, sequenced in a study of T-cell reconstitution after alpha-beta-depleted transplantation in children. TCRdb reprocessed the PCR reads via MiXCR and lists one record per CDR3 protein. Here the sample spans about 610,000 distinct CDR3 sequences, roughly 27% being singletons. The sample consisted of PBMCs, taken before TCRalphabeta/CD19-depleted stem cell transplant. The receptors shown here come from a boy under three years old with Wiskott-Aldrich syndrome, due to receive a stem cell transplant. Both conserved end residues are part of each CDR3. The D gene is left open where the match is weak. Size is stated for part of the rows, as once, few or many counts, or as a class when the clone is expanded.

CDR3nt	CDR3aa	j_gene	v_gene	abundance	d_gene
TGTGCCACCAGAGCCTTAGGGGAACCCAACTACGAGCAGTACTTC	CATRALGEPNYEQYF	TRBJ2-7	TRBV15	few	.
TGTGCCAGCAACCGGGACAGGGGCTACAATGAGCAGTTCTTC	CASNRDRGYNEQFF	TRBJ2-1	TRBV5-1	many	TRBD1
TGCGCCAGCAGCGAACAGGGCCATCAGCCCCAGCATTTT	CASSEQGHQPQHF	TRBJ1-5	TRBV5-1	.	.
TGTGCCAGCAGCTTATTGGGGGCTCGGGCTTTCTTT	CASSLLGARAFF	TRBJ1-1	TRBV7-9	.	.
TGTGCCAGCAGTTTAACTATTCCTGGGCCCGAAGGAGCTTTCTTT	CASSLTIPGPEGAFF	TRBJ1-1	TRBV12-3/TRBV12-4	.	.
TGTGCCAGCAGTTCCATCAGGTGGTCAGACTCCTCTGGAAACACCATATATTTT	CASSSIRWSDSSGNTIYF	TRBJ1-3	TRBV6-5	few	.
TGTGTCAGCAGCGGGACCGCAGACACCGGGGAGCTGTTTTTT	CVSSGTADTGELFF	TRBJ2-2	TRBV5-5	.	TRBD2
TGTGCCAGCAGTCCCACGACAGGGAACAATCAGCCCCAGCATTTT	CASSPTTGNNQPQHF	TRBJ1-5	TRBV27	.	TRBD1
TGTGCCAGCAGTGAAGTCGGCCAGGGGCCTGGCTACACCTTC	CASSEVGQGPGYTF	TRBJ1-2	TRBV6-1	.	.
TGCGCCAGCAGCTTGGCGATTACGACAGGGGTGAACTATGGCTACACCTTC	CASSLAITTGVNYGYTF	TRBJ1-2	TRBV5-1	.	TRBD1
TGCAGTGCCGAGGGTAGGGGGTTCGCCAAAAACATTCAGTACTTC	CSAEGRGFAKNIQYF	TRBJ2-4	TRBV20-1	few	.
TGTGCCAGCAGGCCACTAGCGGGAGCCGGCACGAATGAGCAGTTCTTC	CASRPLAGAGTNEQFF	TRBJ2-1	TRBV6-1	once	TRBD2
TGCGCCAGCAGCCGAGGGACTAGCGGTGGCCACAATGAGCAGTTCTTC	CASSRGTSGGHNEQFF	TRBJ2-1	TRBV5-1	few	TRBD2
TGCAGTGCTAGAGAGGGGCGCAGGGGCCATTCCTACGAGCAGTACTTC	CSAREGRRGHSYEQYF	TRBJ2-7	TRBV20-1	.	.
TGTGCCAGCAGTTCGCGGGGACTAGCGGAAATTACAGATACGCAGTATTTT	CASSSRGLAEITDTQYF	TRBJ2-3	TRBV27	.	TRBD2
TGCGCCAGCAGCTTCCCAGCCACCCCCGCGGAAAGCACAGATACGCAGTATTTT	CASSFPATPAESTDTQYF	TRBJ2-3	TRBV5-1	few	.
TGCAGTGCTAAACCGCCGGGACTAGCTTACCGCAATGAGCAGTTCTTC	CSAKPPGLAYRNEQFF	TRBJ2-1	TRBV20-1	.	TRBD2
TGCAGTGCTAGAAGGTCTGCGGGAGGTGAGCAGTTCTTC	CSARRSAGGEQFF	TRBJ2-1	TRBV20-1	.	TRBD2
TGCGCCAGCAGCTTGGTCCGGGAGGCCTTTGAACTCAATGAGCAGTTCTTC	CASSLVREAFELNEQFF	TRBJ2-1	TRBV5-1	few	TRBD2
TGTGCCATCAGTCAGTTGGATGAGCAGTTCTTC	CAISQLDEQFF	TRBJ2-1	TRBV10-3	.	.
TGCGCCAGCAGCTCGAACCCGGGACAGAAATTCTACAATGAGCAGTTCTTC	CASSSNPGQKFYNEQFF	TRBJ2-1	TRBV5-1	few	TRBD1
TGTGCCAGCAGTTACTCCGGGACTAGTGTCGGGGAGCTGTTTTTT	CASSYSGTSVGELFF	TRBJ2-2	TRBV6-5	.	TRBD2
TGTGCCAGCAGTTACTCTATAGGGGAGGGATACAATGAGCAGTTCTTC	CASSYSIGEGYNEQFF	TRBJ2-1	TRBV6-5	.	TRBD2
TGTGCCAGCAGCGTTCCCGGGACTAGCTGGAACGAGCAGTACTTC	CASSVPGTSWNEQYF	TRBJ2-7	TRBV5-4	few	TRBD2
TGCAGTGCTAGAGCAGCGGCAGTGGGGCGGAATCAGCAGTTCTTC	CSARAAAVGRNQQFF	TRBJ2-1	TRBV20-1	.	.
TGTGCCAGCAGTTTTATGTCCGGGTACGAGCAGTACTTC	CASSFMSGYEQYF	TRBJ2-7	TRBV27	.	.
TGCGCCAGCAGCGAGCGACAGCCACAAGAGACCCAGTACTTC	CASSERQPQETQYF	TRBJ2-5	TRBV5-1	few	.
TGTGCCAGCAGCTTAGACTGGTACAGCTCCTACGAGCAGTACTTC	CASSLDWYSSYEQYF	TRBJ2-7	TRBV7-8	few	.
TGTGCCAGCAGCCCCTCCCCCTCTAGCGGGAAAGGCTACGAGCAGTACTTC	CASSPSPSSGKGYEQYF	TRBJ2-7	TRBV4-2	few	TRBD2
TGCGCCAGCAGCTTGGAGGGGAGCTCCTACGAGCAGTACTTC	CASSLEGSSYEQYF	TRBJ2-7	TRBV5-1	many	.
TGCAGCGTTGTCGGGACTAGCGGGAGGGGTAATAGGGATGAGCAGTTCTTC	CSVVGTSGRGNRDEQFF	TRBJ2-1	TRBV29-1	.	TRBD2
TGTGCCACCAGTTCAGGGGCTTTCCAGCCCCAGCATTTT	CATSSGAFQPQHF	TRBJ1-5	TRBV24-1	.	.
TGCAGCGTTCGACAGGGGGCGGAGGAGACCCAGTACTTC	CSVRQGAEETQYF	TRBJ2-5	TRBV29-1	.	TRBD1
TGTGCCAGCAGCTTAGCCCTAGACAATGAGCAGTTCTTC	CASSLALDNEQFF	TRBJ2-1	TRBV11-1	few	.
TGCGCCAGCAGCCGAGTGGGGTGGGGTGAGGCTGAGCAGTTCTTC	CASSRVGWGEAEQFF	TRBJ2-1	TRBV5-1	many	.
TGCGCCAGTCGCGTCGGACAGCTTAATGAAAAACTGTTTTTT	CASRVGQLNEKLFF	TRBJ1-4	TRBV5-1	few	.